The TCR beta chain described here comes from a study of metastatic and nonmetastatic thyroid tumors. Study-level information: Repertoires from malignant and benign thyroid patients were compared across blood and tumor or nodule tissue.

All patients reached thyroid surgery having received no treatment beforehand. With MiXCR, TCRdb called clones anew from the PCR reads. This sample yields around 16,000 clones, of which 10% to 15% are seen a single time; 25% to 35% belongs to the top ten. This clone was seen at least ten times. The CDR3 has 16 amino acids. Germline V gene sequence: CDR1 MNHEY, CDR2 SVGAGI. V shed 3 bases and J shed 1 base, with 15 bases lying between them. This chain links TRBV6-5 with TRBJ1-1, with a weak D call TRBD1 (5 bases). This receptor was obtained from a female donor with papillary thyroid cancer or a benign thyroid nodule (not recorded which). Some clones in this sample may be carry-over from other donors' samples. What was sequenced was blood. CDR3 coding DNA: TGTGCCAGCAGTTATGGCAGGTGGACATCGAACACTGAAGCTTTCTTT. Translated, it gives CASSYGRWTSNTEAFF.